These 26 T cell receptor beta chains came from one sample sequenced in a study of shared clonotypes between healthy human individuals. The table came from immunoSEQ multiplex PCR; TCRdb's copy has only in-frame clones and leaves some out. The sample has roughly 2,500,000 clones; 90% to 95% are singletons. Sequenced sample: naive CD4+ T cells from PBMCs. Regarding subset: CD45RA+ positively selected. These receptors all come from a man aged 18 to 29 in good health. Some clones in this sample may be carry-over from other donors' samples.

The rearrangement joins TRBV28 to TRBJ2-2; D is possibly TRBD1 (5 bases). The CDR3 totals 15 residues. The germline CDR1 and CDR2 sequences are MDHEN and SYDVKM. The V and J ends lost 5 bases and 7 bases respectively, with 17 bases between them. The CDR3 coding sequence is TGTGCCAGCAGTCTAATGTCAGGGTTCAACGGGGAGCTGTTTTTT. Amino acids: CASSLMSGFNGELFF. Together with reference TRBV28 and TRBJ2-2, the CDR3 gives the full variable domain: DVKVTQSSRYLVKRTGEKVFLECVQDMDHENMFWYRQDPGLGLRLIYFSYDVKMKEKGDIPEGYSVSREKKERFSLILESASTNQTSMYLCASSLMSGFNGELFFGEGSRLTVL.

The J gene is TRBJ2-4, the V gene TRBV6-5; D tentatively reads TRBD1 or TRBD2 (5 bases each). The CDR3 is 13 residues long. The V and J ends lost 6 bases and 6 bases respectively, with 12 bases between them. Germline assignment: CDR1 MNHEY and CDR2 SVGAGI. The CDR3 loop is CASRTRGANIQYF. The CDR3 nucleotides read TGTGCCAGCAGGACTCGAGGGGCAAACATTCAGTACTTC.

The chain recombines TRBV5-6 with TRBJ2-7, with D unclear. CDR1 SGHDT and CDR2 YYEEEE come from the germline V gene. Trimming removed 0 bases at V and 1 base at J, with 8 bases between. The CDR3 extends over 14 amino acids. For the CDR3, the DNA is TGTGCCAGCAGCTTGGGCTGGCTTTCCTACGAGCAGTACTTC. This gives the protein CASSLGWLSYEQYF.

V and J are TRBV6-5 and TRBJ1-1, with D unresolved. The CDR3 spans 14 residues. The ends were cut back, 2 bases at V and 1 base at J, with 8 bases in the middle. The germline gives CDR1 MNHEY, CDR2 SVGAGI. The CDR3 loop is CASSYQGSNTEAFF. In nucleotides, the CDR3 is TGTGCCAGCAGTTACCAAGGGTCGAACACTGAAGCTTTCTTT.

This clone occurred a few times. The chain is built from TRBV2 and TRBJ2-1; 7 bases line up with TRBD2. V lost 8 bases to trimming and J lost 7 bases; unmatched junction nucleotides: 11. The CDR3 covers 14 residues. CDR1 and CDR2 from the germline V gene are SNHLY and FYNNEI. The CDR3 is CASAGGTMRNEQFF. In DNA, the CDR3 is TGTGCCAGCGCTGGAGGGACTATGCGAAATGAGCAGTTCTTC.

Only a few counts were recorded for this clone. Here the CDR3 DNA reads TGTGCCAGCTCCGCTGGACAGGGATGGACGACTGAAGCTTTCTTT. It encodes CASSAGQGWTTEAFF. V gene TRBV18 combines with J gene TRBJ1-1; 8 bases line up with TRBD1. V lost 6 bases, J lost 5 bases, and 11 bases stayed unmatched. The CDR3 is made up of 15 amino acids. CDR1 is KGHSH and CDR2 is LQKENI in the germline V gene.

CDR3 nucleotide sequence: TGTGCCAGCAGCTTAGAGCAGGTCTATAATTCACCCCTCCACTTT. This gives the protein CASSLEQVYNSPLHF. This chain joins TRBV7-2 and TRBJ1-6; D unclear. Trimming left V 1 base short and J 3 bases short, with 7 bases between. Germline V gives CDR1 SGHTA, CDR2 FQGNSA. This CDR3 spans 15 amino acids.

The J gene is TRBJ2-7, the V gene TRBV18, with unresolved D. CDR3 length: 14 amino acids. Germline CDR1 reads KGHSH; CDR2 reads LQKENI. Trimming left V 6 bases short and J 2 bases short, with 14 bases between. The CDR3 loop is CASSNQAFTYEQYF. CDR3 in DNA: TGTGCCAGCTCCAATCAGGCATTTACCTACGAGCAGTACTTC.

The count of this clone is one. In nucleotides, the CDR3 is TGTGCCAGCTCACCCCCGAAGAGCGGGACCCCCTACGAGCAGTACTTC. Translating it yields CASSPPKSGTPYEQYF. The chain employs TRBV18 and TRBJ2-7; 7 nucleotides match TRBD2. The CDR3 covers 16 residues. Germline values: CDR1 KGHSH, CDR2 LQKENI. Germline trimming cut 3 bases from V and 2 bases from J; bases unmatched to any gene: 10.

A single count supports this clone. The J gene is TRBJ1-1, the V gene TRBV4-1, with 10 bases lining up with TRBD1. Germline CDR1 MGHRA, CDR2 YSYEKL. The CDR3 extends over 16 amino acids. With 0 bases clipped from V and 5 bases from J, the junction kept 6 bases outside the gene matches. CDR3 loop: CASSQDPGQGNTEAFF. The CDR3 nucleotides read TGCGCCAGCAGCCAAGACCCGGGACAGGGGAATACTGAAGCTTTCTTT.

The rearrangement uses TRBV2 and TRBJ2-2; 8 bases are a match to TRBD1. The CDR3 length is 15 residues. Looked up from germline, CDR1 is SNHLY and CDR2 is FYNNEI. With V trimmed by 4 bases and J by 4 bases, 5 bases remained unmatched. CDR3 in DNA: TGTGCCAGCAGTGTCCAGGGGGCGGGCACCGGGGAGCTGTTTTTT. It codes for CASSVQGAGTGELFF.

V and J are TRBV28 and TRBJ1-1, with TRBD1 as a possible D gene (5 bases). Trimming removed 8 bases at V and 11 bases at J, with 12 bases between. From germline, CDR1 is MDHEN and CDR2 SYDVKM. The CDR3 is 10 residues long. This chain's CDR3 is CASWGLKAFF. The CDR3 bases are TGTGCCAGCTGGGGACTAAAGGCTTTCTTT.

This chain connects TRBV29-1 to TRBJ2-5; no reliable D call. Trimming left V 6 bases short and J 4 bases short, with 12 bases between. This CDR3 region has 12 residues. The germline V gene has CDR1 SQVTM and CDR2 ANQGSEA. CDR3 region: CSVEFSAETQYF. As DNA, the CDR3 is TGCAGCGTCGAATTTTCAGCAGAGACCCAGTACTTC.

The chain uses TRBV28 and TRBJ2-7; TRBD2 agrees at 9 bases. CDR1 is MDHEN, CDR2 SYDVKM, per germline. This CDR3 spans 14 amino acids. V was pared by 4 bases and J by 6 bases, with 7 bases of the junction left unmatched. This CDR3 reads CASSYSLAGSEQYF. Written as DNA, the CDR3 is TGTGCCAGCAGTTACTCCCTAGCGGGGTCCGAGCAGTACTTC.

This chain's CDR3 is CASSMRAFIGLNEQFF. CDR3 coding DNA: TGTGCCAGTAGTATGAGGGCGTTCATCGGATTGAATGAGCAGTTCTTC. V is TRBV19 and J is TRBJ2-1, with a possible D match to TRBD2 (5 bases). This CDR3 is 16 amino acids long. Germline V gives CDR1 LNHDA, CDR2 SQIVND (reference sequence). Trimming took off 3 bases at V and 7 bases at J, with 19 bases between the two ends.

The chain combines TRBV11-1 with TRBJ2-5; 9 positions match TRBD1. The CDR3 contains 14 residues. With V trimmed by 4 bases and J by 3 bases, 3 bases remained unmatched. Germline CDR1 and CDR2: SGHAT and FQDESV (reference sequence). The CDR3 sequence: CASSSQGAKETQYF. CDR3 nucleotide sequence: TGTGCCAGCAGCTCACAGGGGGCGAAAGAGACCCAGTACTTC.

Only one count was recorded for this clone. This sequence joins TRBV6-1 and TRBJ2-4; TRBD2 matches 7 bases. The germline V gene has CDR1 MNHNS and CDR2 SASEGT. The ends lost 5 bases at V and 15 bases at J; junction bases unmatched: 13. The CDR3 totals 13 residues. The CDR3 sequence is CASSSGGRDGGYF. CDR3 DNA sequence: TGTGCCAGCAGTTCTGGAGGGAGGGACGGTGGGTACTTC.

This chain links TRBV6-5 with TRBJ1-5; possibly TRBD1 for D (5 bases). This CDR3 contains 15 residues. Trimming took 2 bases from V and 6 from J, leaving 14 bases between them. Germline CDR1 is MNHEY and CDR2 is SVGAGI. CDR3 sequence: CASSYVSGAGQPQHF. The CDR3 DNA reads as TGTGCCAGCAGTTACGTAAGCGGGGCGGGTCAGCCCCAGCATTTT.

The chain couples TRBV5-4 to TRBJ1-2; D possibly corresponds to TRBD1 (5 bases). The CDR3 spans 13 residues. Germline V gene sequence: CDR1 SGHNT, CDR2 YYREEE (reference sequence). V lost 0 bases and J 8 bases, leaving 11 bases between the germline ends. The CDR3 loop reads CASSLGTYEGYTF. For the CDR3, the DNA is TGTGCCAGCAGCTTGGGGACATATGAAGGCTACACCTTC. Full variable domain (outside the CDR3, taken from reference TRBV5-4 and TRBJ1-2): ETGVTQSPTHLIKTRGQQVTLRCSSQSGHNTVSWYQQALGQGPQFIFQYYREEENGRGNFPPRFSGLQFPNYSSELNVNALELDDSALYLCASSLGTYEGYTFGSGTRLTVV.

The rearrangement uses TRBV19 and TRBJ1-2; a weak D match, TRBD1 (6 bases). The CDR3 covers 15 residues. Germline lookup yields CDR1 LNHDA and CDR2 SQIVND (reference sequence). Trimming took off 3 bases at V and 2 bases at J, with 13 bases between the two ends. In DNA form, the CDR3 reads TGTGCCAGTAGTATCGGGACATCCAAAAACTATGGCTACACCTTC. Amino acids: CASSIGTSKNYGYTF. Filled out from reference TRBV19 and TRBJ1-2, the complete variable domain reads DGGITQSPKYLFRKEGQNVTLSCEQNLNHDAMYWYRQDPGQGLRLIYYSQIVNDFQKGDIAEGYSVSREKKESFPLTVTSAQKNPTAFYLCASSIGTSKNYGYTFGSGTRLTVV.

This clone was seen only once. The chain has TRBV7-6 and TRBJ2-7, with D tentatively TRBD1 or TRBD2 (5 bases each). CDR3 size: 16 residues. The ends were cut back, 4 bases at V and 4 bases at J, with 20 bases in the middle. CDR1 SGHVS and CDR2 FNYEAQ come from the germline V gene. The CDR3 sequence is CASSSATGTVNYEQYF. Written as DNA, the CDR3 is TGTGCCAGCAGCTCCGCCACCGGGACGGTAAATTACGAGCAGTACTTC.

The rearrangement uses TRBV18 and TRBJ2-2; D not resolved. From germline, CDR1 is KGHSH and CDR2 LQKENI. V was clipped by 3 bases and J by 5 bases, with 16 bases between them. This CDR3 is built from 16 residues. The CDR3 sequence is CASSPLGGSPTGELFF. The CDR3 region has the DNA TGTGCCAGCTCACCCCTAGGCGGATCTCCGACCGGGGAGCTGTTTTTT.

J is TRBJ1-2 and V is TRBV28; 9 nucleotides line up with TRBD1. V lost 2 bases to trimming and J lost 8 bases; unmatched junction nucleotides: 3. The CDR3 loop spans 13 amino acids. Germline V CDR1 and CDR2: MDHEN, SYDVKM. The CDR3 loop is CASSLGTGRGYTF. The CDR3 nucleotides read TGTGCCAGCAGTTTAGGGACAGGGAGGGGCTACACCTTC.

The rearrangement links TRBV15 to TRBJ2-5; D call uncertain. Germline loops: CDR1 LNHNV, CDR2 YYDKDF (reference sequence). Between the trimmed V and J ends, which lost 1 base and 5 bases, there was a span of 8 bases. The CDR3 covers 13 residues. CDR3 nucleotide sequence: TGTGCCACCAGCAGAGCCGCCCCCGAGACCCAGTACTTC. Protein: CATSRAAPETQYF.

This chain links TRBV11-3 with TRBJ2-1, with D possibly matching TRBD2 (5 bases). CDR3 length equals 12 residues. The V gene's germline CDR1 is SGHNT and CDR2 YENEEA. V was cut by 8 bases and J by 9 bases, with 14 bases left in between. This CDR3 reads CASGSPWGEQFF. The CDR3 region has the DNA TGTGCCAGCGGGAGCCCGTGGGGTGAGCAGTTCTTC. The whole variable domain, filled in from reference TRBV11-3 and TRBJ2-1, reads EAGVVQSPRYKIIEKKQPVAFWCNPISGHNTLYWYLQNLGQGPELLIRYENEEAVDDSQLPKDRFSAERLKGVDSTLKIQPAELGDSAVYLCASGSPWGEQFFGPGTRLTVL.

Comments on this clone: This specimen includes other DNA sequences encoding the same CDR3. The V call is TRBV18, the J call TRBJ2-5, with 11 bases lining up with TRBD2. The CDR3 contains 15 residues. Germline trimming cut 3 bases from V and 5 bases from J; bases unmatched to any gene: 5. CDR1 and CDR2 (germline): KGHSH, LQKENI. The DNA of the CDR3 is TGTGCCAGCTCACCCCTAGCGGGAGGCCGGGAGACCCAGTACTTC. Its translation is CASSPLAGGRETQYF.